These 9 T cell receptor beta chains were all obtained from the same sample, sequenced in a study of blood T cell repertoires in COVID-19. Sequenced by immunoSEQ multiplex PCR; TCRdb stores in-frame clones only, minus some. The sample has around 170,000 clones, 84% seen once; the top ten hold about 15%. Sequencing input: peripheral blood. These receptors were obtained from a man aged 30-40 years with active or convalescent COVID-19.

The sample holds a few counts of this clone. The chain uses TRBV6-2 or TRBV6-3 and TRBJ2-3; D is uncertain. V was shortened by 5 bases and J by 6 bases, with 9 bases between the two germline ends. CDR3 size: 12 residues. The germline V gene encodes CDR1 MNHEY and CDR2 SVGEGT. The CDR3 sequence: CASSHTRDTQYF. CDR3 in DNA: TGTGCCAGCAGTCATACTCGTGATACGCAGTATTTT.

The chain employs TRBV27 and TRBJ2-5; 12 bases map to TRBD2. Germline lookup yields CDR1 MNHEY and CDR2 SMNVEV (reference sequence). This CDR3 spans 15 amino acids. J was trimmed by 4 bases and V by 5 bases; bases with no gene match: 5. The CDR3 nucleotides read TGTGCCAGCAGTCTCTCGGGACTAGCGGGAGAGACCCAGTACTTC. Its protein product is CASSLSGLAGETQYF.

This sequence joins TRBV11-2 and TRBJ1-1, with D tentatively TRBD1 (6 bases). CDR1 and CDR2 from the germline V gene are SGHAT and FQNNGV. This CDR3 region has 14 residues. The ends were cut back, 5 bases at V and 4 bases at J, with 14 bases in the middle. The CDR3 is CASSLRRGGTEAFF. The CDR3 nucleotides are TGTGCCAGCAGCCTCCGTAGGGGGGGCACTGAAGCTTTCTTT.

The genes are TRBV7-2 and TRBJ2-4; 8 bases are a match to TRBD1. V shed 3 bases and J 8 bases; nucleotides not matched to a gene: 6. This CDR3 has 14 amino acids. Germline CDR1 reads SGHTA; CDR2 reads FQGNSA. The CDR3 sequence is CASSFGTGSDIQYF. The DNA of the CDR3 is TGTGCCAGCAGCTTTGGGACAGGATCTGACATTCAGTACTTC.

The chain links TRBV27 to TRBJ1-2; D is perhaps TRBD1 (5 bases). The V end lost 6 bases, the J end lost 2 bases, and 13 bases lay between the germline ends. Germline V gene lookup returns CDR1 MNHEY and CDR2 SMNVEV (reference sequence). CDR3 length equals 14 residues. Written as DNA, the CDR3 is TGTGCCAGCAGACCCGACCAGGGAAACTATGGCTACACCTTC. Translating it yields CASRPDQGNYGYTF.

V and J are TRBV27 and TRBJ1-5; maybe TRBD1 (5 bases). CDR3 size: 12 residues. Germline V gene lookup returns CDR1 MNHEY and CDR2 SMNVEV (reference sequence). Trimming shortened V by 3 bases and J by 6 bases, and 6 bases separated the two germline ends. CDR3 region: CASSLGGQPQHF. The CDR3, as DNA: TGTGCCAGCAGTTTGGGGGGTCAGCCCCAGCATTTT.

This clone was recorded only once. The V and J genes are TRBV30 and TRBJ1-6, with D perhaps matching TRBD1 (6 bases). V dropped 3 bases and J dropped 10 bases, with 16 bases sitting between them. The CDR3 spans 14 residues. From germline, CDR1 is GTSNPN and CDR2 SVGIG (reference sequence). CDR3 protein: CAWRGAGEGSPLHF. CDR3 sequence (DNA): TGTGCCTGGAGGGGGGCGGGGGAAGGCTCACCCCTCCACTTT.

The chain recombines TRBV3-1 (or the pseudogene TRBV3-2) with TRBJ2-5, with TRBD2 identical over 12 bases. Germline CDR1 is LGHDT and CDR2 is YNNKEL (reference sequence). The V and J ends lost 5 bases and 6 bases, in that order; junction bases with no gene match: 10. There are 16 residues in the CDR3. This chain's CDR3 is CASSRDLAGGPQTQYF. CDR3 DNA sequence: TGTGCCAGCAGCAGGGACCTAGCGGGGGGGCCTCAGACCCAGTACTTC.

The genes are TRBV30 and TRBJ1-2; no reliable D call. In germline, CDR1 is GTSNPN, CDR2 SVGIG (reference sequence). V lost 3 bases to trimming and J lost 4 bases, with 12 bases between them. This CDR3 is 13 amino acids long. The DNA of the CDR3 is TGTGCCTGGAGCTCGGGAACTGGCTATGGCTACACCTTC. As protein: CAWSSGTGYGYTF.